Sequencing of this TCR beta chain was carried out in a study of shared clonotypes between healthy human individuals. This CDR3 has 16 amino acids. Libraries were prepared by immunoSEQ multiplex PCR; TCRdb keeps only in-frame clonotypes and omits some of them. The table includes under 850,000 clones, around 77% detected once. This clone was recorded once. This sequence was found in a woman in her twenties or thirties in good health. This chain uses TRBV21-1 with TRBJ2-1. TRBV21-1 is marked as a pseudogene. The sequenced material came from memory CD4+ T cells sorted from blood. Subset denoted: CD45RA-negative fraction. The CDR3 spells CASSSAGGAPGNEQFF. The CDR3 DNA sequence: TGTGCCAGCAGCAGCGCAGGGGGGGCGCCTGGCAATGAGCAGTTCTTC.